The clone carrying this T cell receptor beta chain was detected only a few times. Antigen specificity is unknown. TCRdb redid the calling of the 5' RACE reads with MiXCR, one entry per CDR3 protein. The sample gives fewer than 400,000 distinct CDR3 sequences, about 14% of which show up once; 0.9% to 1.2% is in the top ten. This sample was included in a study of CD8 T cells in ankylosing spondylitis. General study findings and limits: Significantly higher representation of disease-linked clones was reported for matched ankylosing spondylitis synovial fluid.

CDR3 length equals 12 residues. Germline CDR1 reads DFQATT; CDR2 reads SNEGSKA (reference sequence). The germline V and J ends were trimmed by 6 bases and 9 bases, with 15 bases remaining between them. The sequence was collected from a male donor with ankylosing spondylitis or in good health (not recorded which). This chain uses TRBV20-1 with TRBJ2-1; D remains unclear. The sample was blood, either unsorted or a sorted T cell fraction (not recorded which). The CDR3 protein is CSAVLNAAEQFF. The CDR3 coding sequence is TGCAGTGCCGTCCTAAATGCGGCTGAGCAGTTCTTC.